This paragraph covers one T cell receptor beta chain sequence. This clone has more than one count but fewer than ten. Its antigen target is currently unknown. Per-base quality was not reported, and no clone a single base away is much larger than it. In Seattle, one collaborating source enrolled patients while the infection was active and tracked those patients longitudinally over the course of disease. Whole blood was collected in K2EDTA tubes by collaborating institutions according to the institutions' own protocols. For TCRbeta analysis, collaborators shipped samples in one of three forms: frozen whole blood, isolated PBMCs, or DNA extracted from either of those sample types. The source of the sample is a study of blood T cell repertoires in COVID-19 (dated by TCRdb to the early 2020s). A note on the overall study: Samples covering the acute and convalescent phases of COVID-19 were provided by collaborators in the United States, Italy and Spain. The sample metadata nearly always contained a de-identified subject ID, COVID-19 status, age in years and sex. Where HLA class I and class II types were available, the types were taken from metadata supplied by the sample provider, not from assay-based typing. A freely available public database, intended as a resource for researchers studying the immune response to SARS-CoV-2, is where the repertoires were released. Deeply sampled blood TCRbeta repertoires from subjects exposed to, actively infected with, or recovered from COVID-19 were included in the dataset. The prospective study material was composed of cDNA or gDNA derived from T cells, B-cell-depleted T cells, or PBMCs. The samples were drawn from the first 160 participants of the ongoing ImmuneRACE study and from about 1,200 subjects provided by 6 global collaborators. Overall study results and their limits: The quantity of clinical and demographic metadata differed by source and by participant and was supplied without curation.

Via the germline V gene, CDR1 is MNHEY and CDR2 SVGEGT. For this chain, trimming is 6 bases at the V end and 2 bases at the J end, and the number of junction bases without a gene match is 7. From its cysteine to its phenylalanine, the CDR3 spans 15 amino acids. The CDR3 DNA has 45 bases and is translated from base 1. TCRbeta CDR3 regions were amplified from genomic DNA by means of the immunoSEQ Assay, a bias-controlled multiplex PCR. In the original analysis: Nucleated cell counts per sample were estimated from amplification of reference gene primers within the assay. To quantify the absolute abundance of each unique TCRbeta CDR3 rearrangement, sequence reads were collapsed and filtered. Productive Simpson clonality was computed per sample as the square root of Simpson's diversity index over productive rearrangements. TCRdb obtained this table from immuneACCESS and retained in-frame rearrangements with V and J assigned. These tables miss some clones; where compared with another copy, unresolved V genes account for less than half of the shortfall, and the remainder is unexplained. V, J and clone size were drawn from that table, and D and trimming were deduced from the DNA. In this sample the table shows about 170,000 clones, almost 85% of which occur a single time. Approximately 2.6% of the sample goes to the ten largest clones.

Rearrangement joined TRBV6-2 or TRBV6-3 to TRBJ1-5; TRBD1 matches 7 bases in the middle. This clonotype originated in an elderly woman with COVID-19, enrolled during active disease. The sequencing sample was made of peripheral blood. The CDR3 in this case is CASSKGDRGNQPQHF. The DNA is as follows: TGTGCCAGCAGCAAGGGAGACAGGGGCAATCAGCCCCAGCATTTT.